The 23 T cell receptor beta chains listed next were all sequenced from one sample in a study of cytotoxic CD8 clonotypes in ibrutinib-treated CLL. The method was immunoSEQ multiplex PCR; TCRdb's version includes in-frame clones alone and lacks a portion of them. This sample carries 35,000 to 45,000 clones, 60% to 80% of them seen once, and the ten largest clones take 13%. Specimen: PBMCs, collected after 12 months of ibrutinib treatment. The receptors derive from a human donor with chronic lymphocytic leukemia.

The chain employs TRBV7-8 and TRBJ1-5; possibly TRBD1 for D (5 bases). Deletions cut 2 bases from V and 4 bases from J, with 18 bases between. CDR1 and CDR2 (germline): SGHVS, FQNEAQ. The length of the CDR3 is 17 residues. The CDR3 DNA sequence: TGTGCCAGCAGCTTAAACGGGGGAGAATCGGGAAATCAGCCCCAGCATTTT. As protein: CASSLNGGESGNQPQHF.

The V gene is TRBV27, the J gene TRBJ2-1, with 10 bases lining up with TRBD1. The CDR3 loop spans 15 amino acids. The germline V gene encodes CDR1 MNHEY and CDR2 SMNVEV (reference sequence). Trimming took 5 bases from V and 8 from J; bases not matched to a gene: 9. CDR3 sequence reads: CASSLTTGGIHEQFF. DNA of the CDR3: TGTGCCAGCAGTCTTACGACAGGGGGCATCCATGAGCAGTTCTTC.

V usage is TRBV9 and J usage is TRBJ2-1; no definite D call. Germline CDR1 is SGDLS and CDR2 is YYNGEE. The CDR3 spans 14 residues. Trimming removed 0 bases from V and 5 bases from J, with 9 bases in between. For the CDR3, the DNA is TGTGCCAGCAGCGTAGGTCCCGGAAACAATGAGCAGTTCTTC. Its protein product is CASSVGPGNNEQFF. The full variable domain, completed using reference TRBV9 and TRBJ2-1, is DSGVTQTPKHLITATGQRVTLRCSPRSGDLSVYWYQQSLDQGLQFLIQYYNGEERAKGNILERFSAQQFPDLHSELNLSSLELGDSALYFCASSVGPGNNEQFFGPGTRLTVL.

The J gene is TRBJ2-1, the V gene TRBV4-2; D not certain. Germline V gene data show CDR1 as LGHNA and CDR2 as YNFKEQ. The CDR3 is made up of 14 amino acids. V dropped 0 bases and J dropped 6 bases, with 9 bases sitting between them. CDR3 amino acids: CASSQDRNSNEQFF. CDR3 bases: TGTGCCAGCAGCCAAGATCGCAATAGCAATGAGCAGTTCTTC.

The chain's CDR3 is CASSEGTGQHEQFF. CDR3 bases: TGTGCCAGCAGTGAAGGGACAGGGCAGCATGAGCAGTTCTTC. The J gene is TRBJ2-1, the V gene TRBV2, with 8 bases identical to TRBD1. Germline V gene sequence: CDR1 SNHLY, CDR2 FYNNEI. This CDR3 comprises 14 residues. V gave up 1 base and J gave up 8 bases; unmatched junction bases: 4.

The chain employs TRBV7-9 and TRBJ1-1; no clear D. This CDR3 is 17 amino acids long. Trimming pared 5 bases from V and 1 base from J, leaving 20 bases between. Germline-derived CDR1 and CDR2 are SEHNR and FQNEAQ (reference sequence). The CDR3 sequence: CASSPSGPLVGNTEAFF. DNA for the CDR3: TGTGCCAGCAGCCCATCCGGCCCCCTAGTTGGGAACACTGAAGCTTTCTTT.

This sequence joins TRBV7-9 and TRBJ2-6, with D hard to call. The CDR3 loop spans 14 amino acids. Trimming shortened V by 1 base and J by 3 bases, and 4 bases separated the two germline ends. Germline V gene lookup returns CDR1 SEHNR and CDR2 FQNEAQ (reference sequence). CDR3 DNA sequence: TGTGCCAGCAGCTTAGGAGGTGGGGCCAACGTCCTGACTTTC. Protein product: CASSLGGGANVLTF.

This chain joins TRBV12-5 and TRBJ2-5; TRBD1 agrees at 7 bases. V lost 4 bases, J lost 0 bases, and 5 bases stayed unmatched. Germline CDR1 LGHNT, CDR2 FRNRAP. This CDR3 region has 15 residues. The CDR3 loop reads CASGSTGLYQETQYF. DNA for the CDR3: TGTGCTAGTGGTTCGACAGGGTTGTACCAAGAGACCCAGTACTTC.

The gene calls are TRBV6-5 and TRBJ2-2; D perhaps matches TRBD1 (6 bases). Germline assignment: CDR1 MNHEY and CDR2 SVGAGI. This CDR3 has 13 amino acids. V dropped 5 bases and J dropped 12 bases, with 16 bases sitting between them. In nucleotides, the CDR3 is TGTGCCAGCAGTCCTGGGACATATGAAAAGCTGTTTTTT. Its protein product is CASSPGTYEKLFF.

The CDR3 is CSVVWLAGTDTQYF. DNA of the CDR3: TGCAGCGTGGTGTGGCTAGCGGGGACAGATACGCAGTATTTT. The chain uses TRBV29-1 and TRBJ2-3; 9 bases are shared with TRBD2. Germline assignment: CDR1 SQVTM and CDR2 ANQGSEA. J was trimmed by 3 bases and V by 6 bases; bases with no gene match: 7. The CDR3 is made up of 14 amino acids.

The rearrangement joins TRBV28 to TRBJ1-5; D possibly corresponds to TRBD1 (6 bases). This CDR3 has 16 residues. Germline CDR1 MDHEN, CDR2 SYDVKM. The V and J ends lost 7 bases and 4 bases respectively, with 20 bases between them. The CDR3 nucleotides read TGTGCCAGCACCAAATTAGGCAGGGGATTAAATCAGCCCCAGCATTTT. The encoded protein is CASTKLGRGLNQPQHF. The complete variable domain, with remaining parts taken from reference TRBV28 and TRBJ1-5, reads DVKVTQSSRYLVKRTGEKVFLECVQDMDHENMFWYRQDPGLGLRLIYFSYDVKMKEKGDIPEGYSVSREKKERFSLILESASTNQTSMYLCASTKLGRGLNQPQHFGDGTRLSIL.

The chain links TRBV30 to TRBJ2-5, with 8 nucleotides matching TRBD1. CDR3 length: 14 amino acids. Losses at the gene ends were 3 bases for V and 5 bases for J; bases not matched to a gene: 8. The V gene's germline CDR1 is GTSNPN and CDR2 SVGIG (reference sequence). For the CDR3, the DNA is TGTGCCTGGAGCCCGGGACAGGCCTATGAGACCCAGTACTTC. Translating gives CAWSPGQAYETQYF.

V and J are TRBV7-9 and TRBJ1-1; no definite D call. This CDR3 has 14 residues. Germline values: CDR1 SEHNR, CDR2 FQNEAQ (reference sequence). Trimming removed 1 base from V and 7 bases from J, with 13 bases in between. The CDR3 here is CASSLVFGDDEAFF. The CDR3 bases are TGTGCCAGCAGCTTAGTCTTTGGGGATGATGAAGCTTTCTTT.

The V and J genes are TRBV4-1 and TRBJ2-3; 13 bases are a match to TRBD2. CDR1 and CDR2 from the germline V gene are MGHRA and YSYEKL. The length of the CDR3 is 17 residues. V lost 1 base to trimming and J lost 5 bases; unmatched junction nucleotides: 6. CDR3 protein: CASSQVRLAGGVDTQYF. In nucleotides, the CDR3 is TGCGCCAGCAGCCAAGTCCGACTAGCGGGAGGAGTAGATACGCAGTATTTT.

J is TRBJ2-2 and V is TRBV10-1; the match to TRBD1 covers 8 bases. J was trimmed by 6 bases and V by 7 bases; bases with no gene match: 7. The CDR3 consists of 14 residues. Per the germline V gene, CDR1 is WNHNN and CDR2 is SYGVQD (reference sequence). The CDR3 nucleotides read TGCGCCAGCACCGCTGGACAGGGCGCCGGGGAGCTGTTTTTT. Amino acids: CASTAGQGAGELFF.

CDR3 region: CASSKVGFTYEQYF. CDR3 bases: TGTGCCAGCAGCAAGGTGGGCTTTACCTACGAGCAGTACTTC. The chain recombines TRBV28 with TRBJ2-7; D unclear. Germline V gene sequence: CDR1 MDHEN, CDR2 SYDVKM. V was pared by 6 bases and J by 2 bases, with 14 bases between. CDR3 length: 14 amino acids. The variable domain in full, completed from reference TRBV28 and TRBJ2-7, reads DVKVTQSSRYLVKRTGEKVFLECVQDMDHENMFWYRQDPGLGLRLIYFSYDVKMKEKGDIPEGYSVSREKKERFSLILESASTNQTSMYLCASSKVGFTYEQYFGPGTRLTVT.

The gene calls are TRBV27 and TRBJ1-5; D perhaps matches TRBD1 (5 bases). CDR3 length: 20 residues. Per the germline V gene, CDR1 is MNHEY and CDR2 is SMNVEV (reference sequence). Trimming removed 2 bases from V and 2 bases from J, with 25 bases in between. This CDR3 is CASSLRSPHRTVTGNQPQHF. As DNA, the CDR3 is TGTGCCAGCAGTTTAAGGTCCCCCCACAGGACCGTAACTGGCAATCAGCCCCAGCATTTT.

V gene TRBV29-1 combines with J gene TRBJ2-7; 7 positions match TRBD1. V shed 4 bases, J shed 4 bases, and the junction held 4 bases outside the gene matches. CDR3 size: 12 residues. Germline lookup yields CDR1 SQVTM and CDR2 ANQGSEA. The CDR3 loop reads CSVGGTEYEQYF. The DNA for the CDR3 is TGCAGCGTTGGAGGGACAGAGTACGAGCAGTACTTC.

V usage is TRBV5-1 and J usage is TRBJ2-3, with 9 positions matching TRBD1. This CDR3 comprises 14 residues. The V gene end was trimmed by 0 bases and the J gene end by 4 bases; junction bases not matched to a gene: 0. The V gene's germline CDR1 is SGHRS and CDR2 YFSETQ. The CDR3 spells CASSLDRGPDTQYF. The CDR3 DNA sequence: TGCGCCAGCAGCTTGGACAGGGGGCCAGATACGCAGTATTTT.

This clone appeared once. The gene calls are TRBV6-5 and TRBJ2-7; 7 bases map to TRBD2. J lost 6 bases, V lost 2 bases, and 1 base had no gene match. Germline V lookup: CDR1 MNHEY, CDR2 SVGAGI. The CDR3 is 12 amino acids. CDR3 in DNA: TGTGCCAGCAGTTACAGGGAGGGCGAGCAGTACTTC. Translating gives CASSYREGEQYF.

The V gene is TRBV19, the J gene TRBJ2-3; D gene ambiguous. The CDR3 length is 15 residues. Looked up from germline, CDR1 is LNHDA and CDR2 is SQIVND (reference sequence). The V gene lost 5 bases and the J gene lost 0 bases, with 12 bases spanning the gap. In DNA form, the CDR3 reads TGTGCCAGTAGTGACACAACACCTAGCACAGATACGCAGTATTTT. It specifies CASSDTTPSTDTQYF.

The gene calls are TRBV27 and TRBJ2-1; no firm D call. The germline V gene encodes CDR1 MNHEY and CDR2 SMNVEV (reference sequence). The CDR3 length is 15 residues. V was clipped by 0 bases and J by 2 bases, with 8 bases between them. As DNA, the CDR3 is TGTGCCAGCAGTTTATCGATACTAACCTACAATGAGCAGTTCTTC. Its protein is CASSLSILTYNEQFF.

This clone was seen a few times. The V gene is TRBV5-6, the J gene TRBJ2-7; D is perhaps TRBD1 or TRBD2 (6 bases each). The CDR3 contains 14 residues. V shed 0 bases and J shed 6 bases, with 13 bases lying between them. Germline-derived CDR1 and CDR2 are SGHDT and YYEEEE. CDR3 protein: CASSLAGAGAEQYF. The CDR3 DNA follows: TGTGCCAGCAGCTTGGCGGGGGCGGGTGCCGAGCAGTACTTC.